The 21 T cell receptor beta chains below were found in one sample sequenced in a study of PD-1 blockade in classical Hodgkin lymphoma. The repertoire was sequenced with immunoSEQ multiplex PCR; TCRdb's copy has only in-frame clones and lacks some. The repertoire has 50,000 to 65,000 clones, nearly 90% of them found once; the top ten carry roughly 8.7%. Time point given: cycle 4 day 1 (C4D1), after 5 to 7 weeks of nivolumab. Relapse after autologous stem cell transplantation occurred in every patient, and brentuximab vedotin exposure varied. Sample: peripheral blood mononuclear cells (PBMCs), taken before the fourth cycle of nivolumab. Source of these receptors: a human donor with classical Hodgkin lymphoma.

The V gene is TRBV11-3, the J gene TRBJ2-3; 13 nucleotides line up with TRBD2. The CDR3 sequence is 18 residues long. The germline V gene encodes CDR1 SGHNT and CDR2 YENEEA. V lost 6 bases and J lost 6; bases outside the gene matches: 15. For the CDR3, the DNA is TGTGCCAGCAGTCTAACTAGCGGGGGGGGGCCCCCCCTTGATACGCAGTATTTT. This encodes CASSLTSGGGPPLDTQYF.

The rearrangement links TRBV6-6 to TRBJ1-1; D is uncertain. Looked up from germline, CDR1 is MNHNY and CDR2 is SVGAGI (reference sequence). The CDR3 totals 13 residues. Trimming cost V 4 bases and J 3 bases, with 9 bases left between them. For the CDR3, the DNA is TGTGCCAGCAGTTTGGGATGGGACACTGAAGCTTTCTTT. Translated: CASSLGWDTEAFF.

The chain is built from TRBV18 and TRBJ2-5; a possible D gene is TRBD2 (6 bases). V lost 5 bases to trimming and J lost 10 bases, with 14 bases between them. Germline assignment: CDR1 KGHSH and CDR2 LQKENI. The CDR3 has 12 amino acids. This CDR3 is CASSNTEGDQYF. The DNA for the CDR3 is TGTGCCAGCTCAAATACGGAGGGTGACCAGTACTTC. Filled out from reference TRBV18 and TRBJ2-5, the complete variable domain reads NAGVMQNPRHLVRRRGQEARLRCSPMKGHSHVYWYRQLPEEGLKFMVYLQKENIIDESGMPKERFSAEFPKEGPSILRIQQVVRGDSAAYFCASSNTEGDQYFGPGTRLLVL.

The V and J genes are TRBV5-1 and TRBJ1-6; D is possibly TRBD1 (5 bases). V lost 5 bases, J lost 9 bases, and 9 bases lay in between. Germline assignment: CDR1 SGHRS and CDR2 YFSETQ. The CDR3 runs to 12 residues. CDR3 coding DNA: TGCGCCAGCAGTCCAGGGATTTCACCCCTCCACTTT. As protein: CASSPGISPLHF.

The rearrangement joins TRBV7-9 to TRBJ2-5; a possible D gene is TRBD1 (5 bases). V lost 0 bases to trimming and J lost 0 bases, with 11 bases between them. Per germline, CDR1 SEHNR and CDR2 FQNEAQ (reference sequence). CDR3 length: 16 residues. CDR3 nucleotide sequence: TGTGCCAGCAGCTTAGCGCCGGACATCAACCAAGAGACCCAGTACTTC. Its protein product is CASSLAPDINQETQYF.

The V and J genes are TRBV11-3 and TRBJ2-2, with 8 positions matching TRBD2. This CDR3 comprises 16 residues. V lost 4 bases to trimming and J lost 4 bases; unmatched junction nucleotides: 8. Per the germline V gene, CDR1 is SGHNT and CDR2 is YENEEA. CDR3 residues: CASSSRGGLTTGELFF. CDR3 nucleotide sequence: TGTGCCAGCAGCTCACGGGGGGGGCTAACCACCGGGGAGCTGTTTTTT.

The rearrangement joins TRBV7-3 to TRBJ1-6; 7 nucleotides line up with TRBD1. Trimming at V came to 5 bases and at J to 7 bases, leaving 5 bases not matched to a gene. Germline V gene data show CDR1 as SGHTA and CDR2 as FQGTGA. CDR3 length equals 14 residues. The CDR3 loop reads CASSMQGGNSPLHF. CDR3 bases: TGTGCCAGCAGCATGCAGGGGGGAAATTCACCCCTCCACTTT.

This clone turned up a few times. The sample contains more than one DNA sequence encoding this CDR3. The V call is TRBV5-1, the J call TRBJ2-5; TRBD1 agrees at 8 bases. There are 13 residues in the CDR3. The germline V gene has CDR1 SGHRS and CDR2 YFSETQ. V lost 2 bases, J lost 5 bases, and 2 bases stayed unmatched. In nucleotides, the CDR3 is TGCGCCAGCAGCTTACAGGGGGAGGAGACCCAGTACTTC. Translated: CASSLQGEETQYF.

J is TRBJ1-1 and V is TRBV11-2, with D hard to call. CDR3 length equals 16 residues. Trimming took off 4 bases at V and 1 base at J, with 16 bases between the two ends. Germline V gene lookup returns CDR1 SGHAT and CDR2 FQNNGV. The CDR3, as DNA: TGTGCCAGCAGCTCAGGAATCGGGGAGGGGAACACTGAAGCTTTCTTT. Its translation: CASSSGIGEGNTEAFF.

Written as DNA, the CDR3 is TGTGCCAGCAGCTTATCCCTGGGGGTCGAGCAGTACTTC. As protein: CASSLSLGVEQYF. The chain couples TRBV7-7 to TRBJ2-7; D is perhaps TRBD1 or TRBD2 (5 bases each). There are 13 residues in the CDR3. V lost 2 bases and J lost 6, with 11 bases in between. Germline values: CDR1 SSHAT, CDR2 FNYEAQ (reference sequence).

This clone showed up just once. This chain uses TRBV6-5 with TRBJ2-6; D unclear. The V end was cut by 6 bases, the J end by 2 bases, with 11 bases between. Germline V lookup: CDR1 MNHEY, CDR2 SVGAGI. This CDR3 spans 15 amino acids. As DNA, the CDR3 is TGTGCCAGCAGGAAATCGGTTCCTGGGGCCAACGTCCTGACTTTC. Protein sequence: CASRKSVPGANVLTF.

The chain recombines TRBV2 with TRBJ1-5; perhaps TRBD1 as D (6 bases). V dropped 5 bases and J dropped 0 bases, with 11 bases sitting between them. This CDR3 is built from 15 residues. CDR1 and CDR2 from the germline V gene are SNHLY and FYNNEI. CDR3 region: CASSYGQSSNQPQHF. In nucleotides, the CDR3 is TGTGCCAGCAGTTACGGACAGTCTAGCAATCAGCCCCAGCATTTT.

This sequence joins TRBV7-8 and TRBJ2-7, with 10 bases lining up with TRBD2. Germline CDR1 and CDR2: SGHVS and FQNEAQ. V trimming: 1 base; J trimming: 2 bases; junction bases outside the gene matches: 2. The length of the CDR3 is 15 residues. CDR3 coding DNA: TGTGCCAGCAGCTTAGGGCTAGCGGGGGCCTACGAGCAGTACTTC. Translated, it gives CASSLGLAGAYEQYF.

The chain carries TRBV19 and TRBJ2-2; D is perhaps TRBD1 (6 bases). This CDR3 is 14 amino acids long. Trimming pared 7 bases from V and 0 bases from J, leaving 9 bases between. Germline CDR1 reads LNHDA; CDR2 reads SQIVND (reference sequence). The CDR3 sequence: CASKGTTNTGELFF. CDR3 sequence (DNA): TGTGCCAGTAAAGGGACAACGAACACCGGGGAGCTGTTTTTT.

The chain has TRBV28 and TRBJ1-5; 8 positions agree with TRBD1. The CDR3 runs to 15 residues. The J segment lost 6 bases and the V segment lost 7 bases, leaving 11 bases of the junction unmatched. Germline CDR1 is MDHEN and CDR2 is SYDVKM. The CDR3 loop is CASIKVDRDGQPQHF. The CDR3 nucleotides are TGTGCCAGCATCAAAGTGGACAGGGACGGTCAGCCCCAGCATTTT.

Only one count was recorded for this clone. This chain connects TRBV10-3 to TRBJ2-7; the D gene is possibly TRBD1 (6 bases). The CDR3 extends over 14 amino acids. With 2 bases removed from V and 4 bases from J, the gap between germline ends came to 12 bases. Germline V gene lookup returns CDR1 ENHRY and CDR2 SYGVKD. The DNA for the CDR3 is TGTGCCATCAGTGAGCCTAGGGACATTTACGAGCAGTACTTC. Its protein product is CAISEPRDIYEQYF.

J is TRBJ1-2 and V is TRBV19; D not certain. The ends were cut back, 6 bases at V and 9 bases at J, with 17 bases in the middle. Germline assignment: CDR1 LNHDA and CDR2 SQIVND (reference sequence). The CDR3 runs 13 residues. The CDR3 loop reads CASRSDPLTSYTF. The CDR3 coding sequence is TGTGCCAGTAGATCGGACCCTCTTACGAGCTACACCTTC.

The chain recombines TRBV6-1 with TRBJ1-4, with D possibly TRBD1 on 5 matching bases. Germline-derived CDR1 and CDR2 are MNHNS and SASEGT. V lost 1 base, J lost 8 bases, and 11 bases lay in between. The CDR3 runs to 14 residues. CDR3 nucleotides: TGTGCCAGCAGTGAAGGGGGGAAGGGCGAAAAACTGTTTTTT. This encodes CASSEGGKGEKLFF.

This chain uses TRBV7-8 with TRBJ2-7; either TRBD1 or TRBD2 may supply D (5 bases each). The CDR3 has 15 residues. Trimming left V 4 bases short and J 3 bases short, with 16 bases between. CDR1 and CDR2 from the germline V gene are SGHVS and FQNEAQ. The CDR3 region is CASSYLQGVDYEQYF. The DNA for the CDR3 is TGTGCCAGCAGCTACCTCCAGGGAGTTGACTACGAGCAGTACTTC.

This rearrangement joins TRBV5-1 to TRBJ2-3; tentative D call: TRBD1 (6 bases). The CDR3 is 13 residues long. Trimming left V 5 bases short and J 5 bases short, with 12 bases between. The V gene's germline CDR1 is SGHRS and CDR2 YFSETQ. In nucleotides, the CDR3 is TGCGCCAGCAGGCCGGACAGTGGAGATACGCAGTATTTT. Its protein product is CASRPDSGDTQYF.

This chain joins TRBV18 and TRBJ2-5; D is undetermined. The ends were cut back, 3 bases at V and 7 bases at J, with 12 bases in the middle. The CDR3 covers 13 residues. In germline, CDR1 is KGHSH, CDR2 LQKENI. As DNA, the CDR3 is TGTGCCAGCTCACCCACTGAGAGATGGACCCAGTACTTC. This gives the protein CASSPTERWTQYF.